The T cell receptor (beta chain) described here comes from a study of CD8+CD57+ T cells in acquired aplastic anemia. In the study overall: Mean DNA quantity obtained from sorted CD4+ and CD8+ cells was approximately 3 ug.

This clonotype appeared many times. The study profiled TCR beta VDJ and CDR3 using genomic DNA as template. TCRdb re-analysed the reads in MiXCR, keeping a single row per CDR3 protein. The table includes a few hundred thousand distinct CDR3 sequences, approximately 60% detected once. V was pared by 6 bases and J by 0 bases, with 6 bases between. Per germline, CDR1 LNHDA and CDR2 SQIVND (reference sequence). CDR3 length equals 13 residues. This chain joins TRBV19 and TRBJ2-1; D not resolved. The source is a human donor in good health. Sequenced: sorted CD4+, CD8+, or CD8+CD57+ T cells (not recorded which) from PBMCs. CDR3 sequence reads: CASRASSYNEQFF. The CDR3 DNA is TGTGCCAGTAGGGCTAGCTCCTACAATGAGCAGTTCTTC.